The present entry profiles one T cell receptor (beta chain) with its context. The sample is drawn from a study of technical replicates of blood from a few donors. The CDR3 is made up of 14 amino acids. After removal of 5 bases from V and 0 bases from J, the junction contained 3 bases not matched to a gene. Germline CDR1 and CDR2: SGHTS and YDEGEE. Generated by immunoSEQ multiplex PCR, the TCRdb table keeps only in-frame clones and is missing some. This sample has 65,000 to 95,000 clones, with 93% found just once. The origin of this receptor is a human donor in good health. The J gene is TRBJ2-7, the V gene TRBV5-8; TRBD1 agrees at 9 bases. The sequencing sample was made of T cells isolated from PBMCs. The DNA of the CDR3 is TGTGCCAGCAGTATACAGGGGGCCTCCTACGAGCAGTACTTC. Its translation: CASSIQGASYEQYF.